One sample yielded the 22 T cell receptor beta chains listed below, sequenced in a study of cytomegalovirus exposure and HLA in healthy donors. PCR amplification relied on 60 Vbeta primers (plus 13 Jbeta primers). Clones were read by immunoSEQ multiplex PCR, and TCRdb kept only the in-frame ones, dropping some. The sample includes around 63,000 clones, 65% to 85% of them seen just once. The sample comprised PBMCs. The receptors shown here come from a woman aged 25 to 39 in good health and CMV-seronegative.

V and J are TRBV27 and TRBJ1-1, with 9 bases aligning to TRBD1. The CDR3 extends over 17 amino acids. The V gene's germline CDR1 is MNHEY and CDR2 SMNVEV (reference sequence). V shed 5 bases and J 4 bases; nucleotides not matched to a gene: 14. CDR3 DNA sequence: TGTGCCAGCAGTCTCCACCCACTACAGGGGGCCGGCACTGAAGCTTTCTTT. Protein product: CASSLHPLQGAGTEAFF.

The chain combines TRBV18 with TRBJ1-3; TRBD1 aligns across 7 bases. V dropped 4 bases and J dropped 0; count of bases not matched to a gene: 3. The CDR3 is made up of 15 amino acids. Germline V gives CDR1 KGHSH, CDR2 LQKENI. The CDR3 protein is CASSQDRDSGNTIYF. In DNA, the CDR3 is TGTGCCAGCTCACAAGACAGGGACTCTGGAAACACCATATATTTT.

In this sample, this clone turned up a few times. The rearrangement joins TRBV18 to TRBJ2-2; TRBD1 is a possible D gene (5 bases). Trimming shortened V by 5 bases and J by 4 bases, and 11 bases separated the two germline ends. CDR3 length: 14 amino acids. Germline V gives CDR1 KGHSH, CDR2 LQKENI. The CDR3 loop reads CASSTGLGTGELFF. The DNA of the CDR3 is TGTGCCAGCTCAACAGGCCTGGGCACCGGGGAGCTGTTTTTT.

The chain is built from TRBV18 and TRBJ2-7; 11 nucleotides agree with TRBD2. V shed 3 bases and J 1 base; nucleotides not matched to a gene: 5. The CDR3 is made up of 16 amino acids. The germline V gene has CDR1 KGHSH and CDR2 LQKENI. The CDR3 bases are TGTGCCAGCTCACCCCTTAGCGGGGGGGCGTCCTACGAGCAGTACTTC. It is translated as CASSPLSGGASYEQYF.

The chain is built from TRBV6-6 and TRBJ2-7; tentatively, D is TRBD1 (5 bases). V was pared by 0 bases and J by 3 bases, with 6 bases between. CDR1 and CDR2 from the germline V gene are MNHNY and SVGAGI (reference sequence). This CDR3 region has 13 residues. CDR3 amino acids: CASSYSDSYEQYF. The CDR3 nucleotides are TGTGCCAGCAGTTACTCCGACAGCTACGAGCAGTACTTC.

This chain links TRBV30 with TRBJ1-1; D ambiguous. This CDR3 contains 12 residues. Germline values: CDR1 GTSNPN, CDR2 SVGIG (reference sequence). The V and J ends lost 3 bases and 3 bases respectively, with 8 bases between them. CDR3: CAWREGYTEAFF. The CDR3 DNA is TGTGCCTGGAGGGAGGGCTACACTGAAGCTTTCTTT.

V is TRBV5-1 and J is TRBJ2-3, with 8 bases that match TRBD2. Germline CDR1 and CDR2: SGHRS and YFSETQ. Trimming removed 0 bases from V and 5 bases from J; junction bases left unmatched: 5. CDR3 length: 15 residues. CDR3 sequence: CASSLETGGRDTQYF. CDR3 coding DNA: TGCGCCAGCAGCTTGGAGACGGGGGGGCGAGATACGCAGTATTTT. The full variable domain, in which reference TRBV5-1 and TRBJ2-3 provide the parts outside the CDR3, is KAGVTQTPRYLIKTRGQQVTLSCSPISGHRSVSWYQQTPGQGLQFLFEYFSETQRNKGNFPGRFSGRQFSNSRSEMNVSTLELGDSALYLCASSLETGGRDTQYFGPGTRLTVL.

The chain has TRBV7-2 and TRBJ1-1; D remains unclear. This CDR3 contains 13 residues. Trimming pared 0 bases from V and 6 bases from J, leaving 8 bases between. The germline V gene encodes CDR1 SGHTA and CDR2 FQGNSA. CDR3 region: CASSLARRAEAFF. Here the CDR3 DNA reads TGTGCCAGCAGCTTAGCGCGGAGGGCTGAAGCTTTCTTT.

This clone was observed a few times. The chain recombines TRBV7-9 with TRBJ2-7; TRBD2 matches at 8 bases. Germline-derived CDR1 and CDR2 are SEHNR and FQNEAQ (reference sequence). The CDR3 contains 15 residues. Trimming took 4 bases from V and 2 from J; bases not matched to a gene: 7. The CDR3 nucleotides read TGTGCCAGCAGCTCGGGGGGGGGAAGCCCCTACGAGCAGTACTTC. Translated: CASSSGGGSPYEQYF.

J is TRBJ2-7 and V is TRBV6-5; TRBD1 is a possible D gene (6 bases). V lost 5 bases to trimming and J lost 2 bases, with 13 bases between them. The CDR3 consists of 14 residues. Germline V gives CDR1 MNHEY, CDR2 SVGAGI. DNA of the CDR3: TGTGCCAGCAGTGTTAGGGACACAACCTACGAGCAGTACTTC. Translated, it gives CASSVRDTTYEQYF.

The chain is built from TRBV28 and TRBJ1-2; TRBD1 matches at 8 bases. Germline V gene sequence: CDR1 MDHEN, CDR2 SYDVKM. The CDR3 totals 14 residues. The J segment lost 7 bases and the V segment lost 3 bases, leaving 7 bases of the junction unmatched. The DNA of the CDR3 is TGTGCCAGCAGTTTGCCAGGGGGCTTTGGTGGCTACACCTTC. Its translation is CASSLPGGFGGYTF.

J is TRBJ1-6 and V is TRBV11-2; perhaps TRBD1 as D (6 bases). The CDR3 is 17 amino acids. Trimming removed 5 bases at V and 8 bases at J, with 22 bases between. The germline gives CDR1 SGHAT, CDR2 FQNNGV. The CDR3 region has the DNA TGTGCCAGCAGCCCAGACTGGACAGTGCCACGGTATTCACCCCTCCACTTT. This sequence encodes CASSPDWTVPRYSPLHF.

The CDR3: CASSVRGGDFSEAFF. The DNA for the CDR3 is TGTGCCAGCAGTGTGAGGGGAGGGGACTTTAGCGAAGCTTTCTTT. J is TRBJ1-1 and V is TRBV2; tentative D call: TRBD1 (5 bases). Per germline, CDR1 SNHLY and CDR2 FYNNEI. Deletions cut 4 bases from V and 8 bases from J, with 20 bases between. The CDR3 extends over 15 amino acids.

V usage is TRBV19 and J usage is TRBJ1-6; 9 nucleotides line up with TRBD1. The V segment lost 6 bases and the J segment 4 bases; nucleotides outside the gene matches: 7. CDR1 and CDR2 from the germline V gene are LNHDA and SQIVND (reference sequence). This CDR3 is built from 16 residues. The CDR3 coding sequence is TGTGCCAGTAGACCGGACAGGGGTCGTTATAATTCACCCCTCCACTTT. This encodes CASRPDRGRYNSPLHF.

V gene TRBV10-2 combines with J gene TRBJ2-7; TRBD2 might be the D (6 bases). Germline-derived CDR1 and CDR2 are WSHSY and SAAADI. This CDR3 is built from 15 residues. V lost 0 bases and J lost 2, with 11 bases in between. CDR3 in DNA: TGCGCCAGCAGTGAGTCAGGAGCGGGCCCCTACGAGCAGTACTTC. It yields the protein CASSESGAGPYEQYF.

This chain connects TRBV18 to TRBJ2-5, with 11 bases matching TRBD1. The tail of the sequence fits TRBJ2-7 better, so the J call may be wrong. CDR3 length: 15 amino acids. CDR1 is KGHSH and CDR2 is LQKENI in the germline V gene. DNA for the CDR3: TGTGCCAGCTCACCACAGGGACAGGGGGTTTACGAGCAGTACTTC. It is translated as CASSPQGQGVYEQYF.

This chain links TRBV29-1 with TRBJ2-5; D call uncertain. The germline gives CDR1 SQVTM, CDR2 ANQGSEA. V lost 0 bases, J lost 1 base, and 12 bases lay in between. CDR3 length: 15 amino acids. Here the CDR3 reads CSVEDWRVAQETQYF. DNA of the CDR3: TGCAGCGTTGAAGATTGGAGAGTAGCCCAAGAGACCCAGTACTTC.

The V call is TRBV5-1, the J call TRBJ1-1; D uncertain. CDR3 length: 14 residues. Per germline, CDR1 SGHRS and CDR2 YFSETQ. The V end lost 2 bases, the J end lost 1 base, and 9 bases lay between the germline ends. In DNA, the CDR3 is TGCGCCAGCAGCTTAACGGGTGGGAACACTGAAGCTTTCTTT. The encoded protein is CASSLTGGNTEAFF.

J is TRBJ2-3 and V is TRBV7-6; no clear D gene. Germline CDR1 is SGHVS and CDR2 is FNYEAQ. The V end lost 1 base, the J end lost 2 bases, and 19 bases lay between the germline ends. This CDR3 region has 18 residues. The CDR3 nucleotides are TGTGCCAGCAGCTTAGGGGCTCCCGCCAGGATCCACACAGATACGCAGTATTTT. Amino acid sequence: CASSLGAPARIHTDTQYF.

As concerns this clone: The sample holds other DNA sequences that translate to the same CDR3. This chain connects TRBV7-9 to TRBJ2-7; 9 nucleotides agree with TRBD1. J gave up 3 bases and V 1 base, and 1 base lay outside the gene matches. CDR1 SEHNR and CDR2 FQNEAQ come from the germline V gene (reference sequence). This CDR3 is built from 14 residues. The CDR3 nucleotides read TGTGCCAGCAGCTTAGTGGGACAGGGCTACGAGCAGTACTTC. The encoded protein is CASSLVGQGYEQYF. The full variable domain, with the rest looked up from reference TRBV7-9 and TRBJ2-7, is DTGVSQNPRHKITKRGQNVTFRCDPISEHNRLYWYRQTLGQGPEFLTYFQNEAQLEKSRLLSDRFSAERPKGSFSTLEIQRTEQGDSAMYLCASSLVGQGYEQYFGPGTRLTVT.

V is TRBV4-1 and J is TRBJ2-5, with 10 bases aligning to TRBD2. The germline CDR1 and CDR2 sequences are MGHRA and YSYEKL. J lost 5 bases, V lost 5 bases, and 11 bases had no gene match. The CDR3 is 16 amino acids. The CDR3 sequence is CASSNGLAEAGETQYF. DNA of the CDR3: TGCGCCAGCAGCAACGGACTAGCGGAGGCGGGGGAGACCCAGTACTTC.

V gene TRBV18 combines with J gene TRBJ2-3, with D possibly matching TRBD2 (6 bases). CDR1 is KGHSH, CDR2 LQKENI, per germline. This CDR3 region has 15 residues. Trimming took 3 bases from V and 0 from J, leaving 10 bases between them. The CDR3 reads CASSPDYLSTDTQYF. The CDR3 nucleotides are TGTGCCAGCTCACCGGACTACTTGAGCACAGATACGCAGTATTTT.